The rows below give T cell receptor beta chains drawn from one sample of a study of shared clonotypes between healthy human individuals. Profiled with immunoSEQ multiplex PCR; TCRdb holds only in-frame clones, not every one. Among 400,000 or so clones listed, 90% to 97% were seen once. The sequencing input was memory CD8+ T cells sorted from blood. Receptors originate from a young man in good health. Both conserved end residues are part of each CDR3.

cdr3_aa j_call v_call
CASSLRLAVYNEQFF TRBJ2-1 TRBV7-8
CSASGGTEAFF TRBJ1-1 TRBV20-1
CSVPGGKTQYF TRBJ2-5 TRBV29-1
CASSLRQGSGNTIYF TRBJ1-3 TRBV6-5
CASSVNSAWLDEQFF TRBJ2-1 TRBV9
CASSGMGGYTF TRBJ1-2 TRBV19
CASSGWPLANATPYEQYF TRBJ2-7 TRBV2
CASGYNEQFF TRBJ2-1 TRBV7-9
CASSLDRLREVTWNEQFF TRBJ2-1 TRBV11-3
CARSLNHWNTEAFF TRBJ1-1 TRBV5-3
CASSYRDPTDTQYF TRBJ2-3 TRBV7-6
CASSLQGDYGYTF TRBJ1-2 TRBV5-1
CASSGHTGRRDQPQHF TRBJ1-5 TRBV6-1
CASSQTGSYEQYF TRBJ2-7 TRBV6-1
CASSYSQGGIGFF TRBJ2-1 TRBV6-5
CASSFLGATNEKLFF TRBJ1-4 TRBV11-2
CASTVGGADTQYF TRBJ2-3 TRBV28
CASSRSNSYEQYF TRBJ2-7 TRBV28
CASSFGTGGEKLFF TRBJ1-4 TRBV12-1
CSPFGTGDTGELFF TRBJ2-2 TRBV29-1
CASSPLEVSTQYF TRBJ2-3 TRBV18
CASSRDRAEQYF TRBJ2-7 TRBV28
CASSPPPGTSWVSTEAFF TRBJ1-1 TRBV18
CASSDTTNEKLFF TRBJ1-4 TRBV7-9
CASSLFQNTEAFF TRBJ1-1 TRBV5-1
CASSLGPSGRAWNEQFF TRBJ2-1 TRBV5-1
CASSYSNYGYTF TRBJ1-2 TRBV6-5
CGLEGQNEQYF TRBJ2-7 TRBV20-1
CASSGPANEQFF TRBJ2-1 TRBV7-9
CASGFDGNNEQFF TRBJ2-1 TRBV6-5
CASSYAQYYEQYF TRBJ2-7 TRBV6-5
CASSQGFKGRGDYGYTF TRBJ1-2 TRBV4-2
CASSQVQNRYRRNQPQHF TRBJ1-5 TRBV4-2
CASSLRGRRRGSNQPQHF TRBJ1-5 TRBV28
CASSTASGLEYEQYF TRBJ2-7 TRBV7-2
CAWSVLLRAHEQFF TRBJ2-1 TRBV30
CASSFSGIFWPQHF TRBJ1-5 TRBV7-2
CASSWVGGTNEQFF TRBJ2-1 TRBV6-6
CASSPQVAGDNEQFF TRBJ2-1 TRBV4-2
CASSFFTSYEQYF TRBJ2-7 TRBV7-2
CASSLISYRGDYGYTF TRBJ1-2 TRBV7-9
CSAPQGPTQYF TRBJ2-3 TRBV20-1
CSVDDRTSGSNIQYF TRBJ2-4 TRBV29-1
CATSRVGRDEKLFF TRBJ1-4 TRBV15
CASSETGGVTQYF TRBJ2-3 TRBV25-1
CASSGLGTFSVTQYF TRBJ2-5 TRBV25-1
CASSIGQGRSYNEQFF TRBJ2-1 TRBV2
CASRRQVGEQYF TRBJ2-7 TRBV6-1
CASRRMGEGYNEQFF TRBJ2-1 TRBV28
CASSPGGRALYNEQFF TRBJ2-1 TRBV28